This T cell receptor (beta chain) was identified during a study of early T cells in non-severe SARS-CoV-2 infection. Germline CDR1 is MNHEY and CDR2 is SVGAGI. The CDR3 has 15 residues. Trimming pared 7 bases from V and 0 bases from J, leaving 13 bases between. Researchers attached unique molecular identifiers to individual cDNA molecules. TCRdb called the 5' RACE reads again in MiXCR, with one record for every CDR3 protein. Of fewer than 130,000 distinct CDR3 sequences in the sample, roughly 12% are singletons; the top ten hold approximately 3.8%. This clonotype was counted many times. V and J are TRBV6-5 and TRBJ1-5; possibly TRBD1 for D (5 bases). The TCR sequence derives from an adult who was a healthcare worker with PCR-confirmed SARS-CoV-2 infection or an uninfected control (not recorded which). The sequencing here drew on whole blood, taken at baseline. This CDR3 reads CASTRQPYSNQPQHF. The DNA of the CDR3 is TGTGCCAGCACCCGACAGCCTTATAGCAATCAGCCCCAGCATTTT.